This TCR beta chain was recovered during a study of graft-versus-host responses after intestinal transplantation. Study-wide context: Every recipient underwent anti-thymocyte globulin induction, then tacrolimus and steroids for three to four years. Study conclusions and caveats: Allografts of one patient group, those with graft-donor T cell macrochimerism, had high graft-versus-host to host-versus-graft clonal ratios. Detection of GvH clones occurred in recipient marrow, and some had their first appearance in ileum or blood. Early declines in HvG clones that occurred post-transplant were associated with peak circulating GvH clone levels.

The repertoire was sequenced with immunoSEQ multiplex PCR; TCRdb's copy has only in-frame clones and lacks some. Found here are 11,000 to 15,000 clones, around 94% of them singletons; the top ten hold 0.55% to 0.9%. Worth noting for this clone: Its specificity is not known.

The CDR3 consists of 15 residues. The germline V gene has CDR1 SGDLS and CDR2 YYNGEE. V was pared by 4 bases and J by 5 bases, with 11 bases of the junction left unmatched. V and J are TRBV9 and TRBJ2-5; 7 nucleotides match TRBD2. The sequenced sample was PBMCs, obtained 9 days after transplant. This sequence was found in a human patient who received an intestinal transplant, so some T cells may come from the graft donor. This CDR3 reads CASSPHGGMMETQYF. The CDR3 region has the DNA TGTGCCAGCAGCCCCCACGGGGGGATGATGGAGACCCAGTACTTC. Full variable domain (remainder filled in from reference TRBV9 and TRBJ2-5): DSGVTQTPKHLITATGQRVTLRCSPRSGDLSVYWYQQSLDQGLQFLIQYYNGEERAKGNILERFSAQQFPDLHSELNLSSLELGDSALYFCASSPHGGMMETQYFGPGTRLLVL.